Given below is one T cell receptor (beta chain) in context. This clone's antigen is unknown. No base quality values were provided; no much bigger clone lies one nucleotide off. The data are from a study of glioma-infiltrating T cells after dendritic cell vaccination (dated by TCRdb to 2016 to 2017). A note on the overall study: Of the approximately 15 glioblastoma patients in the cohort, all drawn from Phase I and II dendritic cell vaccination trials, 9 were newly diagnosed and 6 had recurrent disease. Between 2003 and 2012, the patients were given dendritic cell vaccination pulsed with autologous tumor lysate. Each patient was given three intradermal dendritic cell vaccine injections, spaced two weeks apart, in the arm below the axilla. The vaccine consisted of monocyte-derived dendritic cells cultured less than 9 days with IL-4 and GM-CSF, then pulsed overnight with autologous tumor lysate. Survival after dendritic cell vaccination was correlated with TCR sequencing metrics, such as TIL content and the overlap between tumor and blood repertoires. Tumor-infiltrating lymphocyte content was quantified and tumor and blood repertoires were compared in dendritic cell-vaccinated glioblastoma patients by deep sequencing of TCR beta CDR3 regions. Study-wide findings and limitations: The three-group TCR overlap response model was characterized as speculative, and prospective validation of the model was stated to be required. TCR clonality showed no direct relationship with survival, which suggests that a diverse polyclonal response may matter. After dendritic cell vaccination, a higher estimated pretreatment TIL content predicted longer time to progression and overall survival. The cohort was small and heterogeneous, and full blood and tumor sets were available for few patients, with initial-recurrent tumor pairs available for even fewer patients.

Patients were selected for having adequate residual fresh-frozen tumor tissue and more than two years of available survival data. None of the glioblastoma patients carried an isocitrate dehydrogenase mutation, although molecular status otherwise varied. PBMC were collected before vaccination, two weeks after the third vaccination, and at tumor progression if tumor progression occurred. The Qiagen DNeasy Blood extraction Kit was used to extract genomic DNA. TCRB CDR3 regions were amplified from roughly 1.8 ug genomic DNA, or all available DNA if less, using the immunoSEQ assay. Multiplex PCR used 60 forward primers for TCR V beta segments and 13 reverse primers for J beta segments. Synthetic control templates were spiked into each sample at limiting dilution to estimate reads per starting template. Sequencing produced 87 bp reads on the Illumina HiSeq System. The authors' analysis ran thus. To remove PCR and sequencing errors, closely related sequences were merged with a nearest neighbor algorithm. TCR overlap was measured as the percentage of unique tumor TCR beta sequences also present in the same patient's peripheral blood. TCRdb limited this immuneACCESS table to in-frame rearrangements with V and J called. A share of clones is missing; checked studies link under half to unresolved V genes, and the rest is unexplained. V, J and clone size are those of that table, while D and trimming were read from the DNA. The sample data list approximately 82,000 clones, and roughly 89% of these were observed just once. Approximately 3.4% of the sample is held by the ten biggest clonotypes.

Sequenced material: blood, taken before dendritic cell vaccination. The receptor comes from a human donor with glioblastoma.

The DNA sequence is given as TGTGCCAGCAGCTTAGTAGGAATGGAGATTCTAGCGCAAAGGGACGACGAGCAGTACTTC. The resulting protein is CASSLVGMEILAQRDDEQYF. The rearranged segments are TRBV13 and TRBJ2-7; a tentative D call is TRBD2 (6 bases match). Sequences PRHDT (CDR1) and FYEKMQ (CDR2) are obtained from the germline V gene (reference sequence). The CDR3 measures 20 amino acids from cysteine to phenylalanine. The entry retains the CDR3 DNA only, 60 bases that are in frame from base 1. The junction carries 30 bases between V and J, which are trimmed by 1 base and 5 bases respectively.